The rows below give T cell receptor beta chains drawn from one sample of a study of blood T cells in healthy people across ages. TCRdb passed the 5' RACE reads through MiXCR, listing each CDR3 protein once. Among about 670,000 distinct CDR3 sequences listed, roughly 41% were seen once. Material: blood. The source of these receptors is a man older than 75 in good health. Each CDR3 is given with its conserved first and last residue. D genes are given only for firm matches. The size of a clone is reported for some rows only, either as once, few or many, or as a class for expanded clones.

TRBD2	.	TRBV13	TRBJ2-2	TGTGCCAGCAGCAGGACTAGCGGGGGGGCCGACACCGGGGAGCTGTTTTTT	CASSRTSGGADTGELFF
.	.	TRBV7-3	TRBJ2-7	TGTGCCAGCAGCTTAAGGGACTCCAGAGACGAGCAGTACTTC	CASSLRDSRDEQYF
TRBD1	.	TRBV20-1	TRBJ1-1	TGCAGTGTTCCGGGACAGGGGCACACTGAAGCTTTCTTT	CSVPGQGHTEAFF
.	few	TRBV25-1	TRBJ2-6	TGTGCCACCGCTAGAACAGGGATCTCTGGGGCCAACGTCCTGACTTTC	CATARTGISGANVLTF
.	few	TRBV7-2	TRBJ1-2	TGTGCCAGCAGCAACGGGCAGGGAATTAGCTACACCTTC	CASSNGQGISYTF
.	.	TRBV18	TRBJ2-4	TGTGCCAGCTCACCACTTTCAGGGATTCAGTACTTC	CASSPLSGIQYF
.	.	TRBV11-2	TRBJ2-1	TGTGCCAGCAGCTTAAGTCGAGGGACACAGCAGTTCTTC	CASSLSRGTQQFF
TRBD2	.	TRBV9	TRBJ2-3	TGTGCCAGCACCCCTGGAGTTCAGCGGGGGGAAGGAGATACGCAGTATTTT	CASTPGVQRGEGDTQYF
.	many	TRBV29-1	TRBJ2-7	TGCAGCGTTGGGGCTAGATCCACCTACGAGCAGTACTTC	CSVGARSTYEQYF
.	few	TRBV7-2	TRBJ2-7	TGTGCCAGCAGCTTAAATCTGGGTAAGAGCGAGCAGTACTTC	CASSLNLGKSEQYF
.	.	TRBV6-5	TRBJ2-3	TGTGCCAGCAGTTTCCGGGACGGAGCTAGCACAGATACGCAGTATTTT	CASSFRDGASTDTQYF
TRBD1	few	TRBV28	TRBJ1-2	TGTGCCACGACAGACAGGGGGGGCGTGGGCTACACCTTC	CATTDRGGVGYTF
TRBD1	.	TRBV7-2	TRBJ1-1	TGTGCCAGCAGCTCCACAGGGGCCCCTGAAGCTTTCTTT	CASSSTGAPEAFF
.	few	TRBV29-1	TRBJ2-2	TGCAGCGTTGGAGGGTGGGTAAACACCGGGGAGCTGTTTTTT	CSVGGWVNTGELFF
.	.	TRBV24-1	TRBJ2-5	TGTGCCACCAGTGTCGACAGCCAAGAGACCCAGTACTTC	CATSVDSQETQYF
.	.	TRBV20-1	TRBJ2-3	TGCAGTGCTAGAGAAGGCTTCGAAGATACGCAGTATTTT	CSAREGFEDTQYF
.	many	TRBV29-1	TRBJ1-5	TGCAGCGTTGTGTATAGCGGGGGGGAGCCCCAGCATTTT	CSVVYSGGEPQHF
.	.	TRBV5-1	TRBJ2-2	TGCGCCAGCAGCTTGTCGTCTAGACCGAACACCGGGGAGCTGTTTTTT	CASSLSSRPNTGELFF
.	few	TRBV5-1	TRBJ2-5	TGCGCCAGCAGCTTGGGACAGGAAGAAGAGACCCAGTACTTC	CASSLGQEEETQYF
.	.	TRBV20-1	TRBJ1-2	TGCAGTGCTGAACCGGGATATGGCTACACCTTC	CSAEPGYGYTF
.	.	TRBV6-2/TRBV6-3	TRBJ2-7	TGTGCCAGCAGTTACGCCAGGGTCCATGAGCAGTACTTC	CASSYARVHEQYF
TRBD1	few	TRBV4-2	TRBJ2-3	TGTGCCAGCAGCGACCGGGACAGGGCTAGCACAGATACGCAGTATTTT	CASSDRDRASTDTQYF
TRBD2	few	TRBV5-1	TRBJ2-7	TGCGCCAGCAGACTCGCGGGAGCGCAATACGAGCAGTACTTC	CASRLAGAQYEQYF
.	.	TRBV4-1	TRBJ2-5	TGCGCCAGCAGCCAGGAACACTGCCTCACTGGCGAGCGGTACTTC	CASSQEHCLTGERYF
TRBD1	.	TRBV29-1	TRBJ1-2	TGCAGCGCAGGGGGCAAAAGGGAGTATGGCTACACCTTC	CSAGGKREYGYTF
.	.	TRBV6-2/TRBV6-3	TRBJ2-2	TGTGCCACAAGCAGGACAGCAAACACCGGGGAGCTGTTTTTT	CATSRTANTGELFF
TRBD2	.	TRBV5-5	TRBJ2-3	TGTGCCAGCAGCTTGGGCGGGGGAATGGGAGATACGCAGTATTTT	CASSLGGGMGDTQYF